The sample holds a few counts of the clone carrying this T cell receptor (beta chain). The antigen remains unidentified. The data stem from a study of T cells in Graves' hyperthyroidism and ophthalmopathy. Across the whole study: Blood from the periphery was taken at initial diagnosis, before any treatment.

From RNA transcripts, TCR beta CDR3 regions were amplified. HTBI primers were used for first-round RT-PCR of the TCR CDR3. MiXCR was run by TCRdb on the multiplex PCR reads, yielding one entry per CDR3 protein. The table shows 130,000 to 150,000 distinct CDR3 sequences, with 22% occurring only once. Diagnosis rested on symptoms, serum thyroxine and TRAb, thyroid ultrasound, and orbital computed tomography. Overall study findings and caveats: Most expanded thyroid clonotypes above 0.001 recurred in blood. The model's output predicted ophthalmopathy at a median of 6.5 months prior to onset.

CDR1 and CDR2 from the germline V gene are DFQATT and SNEGSKA (reference sequence). V was pared by 4 bases and J by 1 base, with 11 bases between. This CDR3 has 13 residues. The chain uses TRBV20-1 and TRBJ2-7; a possible D gene is TRBD1 (6 bases). The clonotype comes from a woman aged 45-60 years with Graves' hyperthyroidism that later progressed to Graves' ophthalmopathy. Sequenced material: blood. The CDR3 bases are TGCAGTGCTACGGGACACCTTTCCTACGAGCAGTACTTC. This codes for CSATGHLSYEQYF.